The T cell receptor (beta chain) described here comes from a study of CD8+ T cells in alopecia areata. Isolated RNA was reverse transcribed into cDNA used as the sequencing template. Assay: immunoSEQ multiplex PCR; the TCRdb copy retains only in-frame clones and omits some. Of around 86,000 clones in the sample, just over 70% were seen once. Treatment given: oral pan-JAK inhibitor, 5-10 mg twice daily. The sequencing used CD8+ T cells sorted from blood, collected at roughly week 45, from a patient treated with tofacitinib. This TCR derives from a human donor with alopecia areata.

The CDR3 nucleotides are TGCAGCGTTGAAGATGGGACGGGCAGGGGCTTGAACACTGAAGCTTTCTTT. Translating gives CSVEDGTGRGLNTEAFF. The genes are TRBV29-1 and TRBJ1-1; a possible D gene is TRBD1 (6 bases). CDR1 SQVTM and CDR2 ANQGSEA come from the germline V gene. This CDR3 has 17 residues. V shed 0 bases and J shed 0 bases, with 17 bases lying between them.